The 25 T cell receptor beta chains given below trace back to one sample, sequenced in a study of T cell changes during pregnancy in multiple sclerosis. TCRdb's table, derived via immunoSEQ multiplex PCR, lists solely in-frame clones and lacks some. This sample yields approximately 34,000 clones, of which approximately 94% are seen a single time; about 0.41% belongs to the top ten. The material sequenced was CD4+ T cells from peripheral blood mononuclear cells, taken in the second trimester of pregnancy. These receptors were obtained from a female donor with multiple sclerosis, enrolled in a pregnancy study.

This clone was counted a single time. V and J are TRBV28 and TRBJ2-3; TRBD2 agrees at 11 bases. CDR1 is MDHEN, CDR2 SYDVKM, per germline. This CDR3 region has 15 residues. CDR3 nucleotide sequence: TGTGTGGCTAGCGGGAGGCCGACTCTAACAGATACGCAGTATTTT. This translates into CVASGRPTLTDTQYF.

CDR3 DNA: TGCGCCAGCAGCTTGCTTTCGGGTTCAGATACGCAGTATTTT. It translates to CASSLLSGSDTQYF. The chain has TRBV5-1 and TRBJ2-3, with no clear D. The CDR3 has 14 amino acids. The ends were cut back, 1 base at V and 4 bases at J, with 10 bases in the middle. Per the germline V gene, CDR1 is SGHRS and CDR2 is YFSETQ.

Only one count was recorded for this clone. The chain recombines TRBV12-1 with TRBJ1-5; the DNA was not compared with TRBD1, the D call given in the table. TRBV12-1 is marked as a pseudogene. CDR3 size: 15 residues. The CDR3 is CASSPGQGRNQPQHF. CDR3 coding DNA: TGTGCCAGCAGCCCCGGACAGGGGCGCAATCAGCCCCAGCATTTT.

This chain connects TRBV5-4 to TRBJ1-2; 7 bases map to TRBD1. This CDR3 spans 12 amino acids. V gave up 1 base and J gave up 7 bases; unmatched junction bases: 1. CDR1 and CDR2 from the germline V gene are SGHNT and YYREEE (reference sequence). The chain's CDR3 is CASSLRDSGYTF. The CDR3 nucleotides read TGTGCCAGCAGCTTGAGGGACAGTGGCTACACCTTC.

The V and J genes are TRBV6-1 and TRBJ2-1; possible D gene TRBD2, 6 bases. Trimming cost V 4 bases and J 6 bases, with 19 bases left between them. The CDR3 runs to 16 residues. Germline lookup yields CDR1 MNHNS and CDR2 SASEGT. The CDR3 region has the DNA TGTGCCAGCAGTGTTGGGCCGGAGGGCAGGGTCAATGAGCAGTTCTTC. As protein: CASSVGPEGRVNEQFF.

The chain couples TRBV30 to TRBJ2-7, with 13 bases aligning to TRBD2. The length of the CDR3 is 13 residues. Germline V gives CDR1 GTSNPN, CDR2 SVGIG (reference sequence). After removal of 2 bases from V and 11 bases from J, the junction contained 6 bases not matched to a gene. The CDR3 coding sequence is TGTGCCTGGAGTATCACTAGCGGGAGGGAGGAGTACTTC. It translates to CAWSITSGREEYF.

The J gene is TRBJ2-3, the V gene TRBV4-1; 13 nucleotides align to TRBD2. Unmatched junction bases numbered 0, after V lost 8 bases and J lost 4 bases. Germline lookup yields CDR1 MGHRA and CDR2 YSYEKL. The CDR3 loop spans 13 amino acids. The CDR3 nucleotides are TGCGCCAGCGGACTAGCGGGAGCAGATACGCAGTATTTT. Amino acid sequence: CASGLAGADTQYF.

Only one count was recorded for this clone. The chain combines TRBV6-5 with TRBJ1-6; 8 bases are shared with TRBD1. J lost 7 bases, V lost 6 bases, and 5 bases had no gene match. The germline CDR1 and CDR2 sequences are MNHEY and SVGAGI. The CDR3 has 14 amino acids. CDR3 region: CASRLDRGNSPLHF. Written as DNA, the CDR3 is TGTGCCAGCAGGCTCGACAGGGGCAATTCACCCCTCCACTTT.

This sequence joins TRBV7-8 and TRBJ2-1, with unresolved D. Germline assignment: CDR1 SGHVS and CDR2 FQNEAQ. V lost 4 bases to trimming and J lost 0 bases, with 16 bases between them. The CDR3 runs 17 residues. The CDR3 DNA follows: TGTGCCAGCAGCTCCCAGCTAGGTGTTAGCTCCTACAATGAGCAGTTCTTC. This codes for CASSSQLGVSSYNEQFF.

This chain links TRBV27 with TRBJ1-4, with 7 bases fitting TRBD1. CDR1 and CDR2 from the germline V gene are MNHEY and SMNVEV (reference sequence). CDR3 length: 16 residues. V lost 5 bases to trimming and J lost 5 bases; unmatched junction nucleotides: 11. CDR3: CASSATPGQWNEKLFF. DNA for the CDR3: TGTGCCAGCAGTGCTACTCCGGGACAGTGGAATGAAAAACTGTTTTTT.

CDR3 in amino acids: CATPGLVDEETQYF. Written as DNA, the CDR3 is TGCGCCACCCCGGGACTAGTGGATGAAGAGACCCAGTACTTC. The J gene is TRBJ2-5, the V gene TRBV10-1, with 8 bases aligning to TRBD2. Germline assignment: CDR1 WNHNN and CDR2 SYGVQD (reference sequence). This CDR3 is 14 amino acids long. J gave up 3 bases and V 10 bases, and 10 bases lay outside the gene matches.

V usage is TRBV29-1 and J usage is TRBJ1-2; D might be TRBD1 (5 bases). Germline V lookup: CDR1 SQVTM, CDR2 ANQGSEA. This CDR3 has 12 amino acids. V lost 4 bases, J lost 6 bases, and 12 bases lay in between. The CDR3 coding sequence is TGCAGCGTTGTGACAGCTTATAATGGCTACACCTTC. It specifies CSVVTAYNGYTF.

The rearrangement uses TRBV5-1 and TRBJ2-1, with D unclear. The CDR3 extends over 14 amino acids. Germline V gives CDR1 SGHRS, CDR2 YFSETQ. Trimming shortened V by 7 bases and J by 4 bases, and 15 bases separated the two germline ends. The CDR3 nucleotides are TGCGCCAGCGATAAAGGAGATGCTTACAATGAGCAGTTCTTC. This sequence encodes CASDKGDAYNEQFF.

The V gene is TRBV7-9, the J gene TRBJ2-7; TRBD1 matches at 10 bases. CDR3 length equals 15 residues. The junction had 6 bases not matched to a gene; V was cut back by 5 bases and J by 2 bases. Germline loops: CDR1 SEHNR, CDR2 FQNEAQ (reference sequence). In DNA form, the CDR3 reads TGTGCCAGCAGCACCCTGACAGGGGGCCCCTACGAGCAGTACTTC. This codes for CASSTLTGGPYEQYF. Full variable domain (rest looked up from reference TRBV7-9 and TRBJ2-7): DTGVSQNPRHKITKRGQNVTFRCDPISEHNRLYWYRQTLGQGPEFLTYFQNEAQLEKSRLLSDRFSAERPKGSFSTLEIQRTEQGDSAMYLCASSTLTGGPYEQYFGPGTRLTVT.

The chain combines TRBV5-5 with TRBJ2-7; 8 nucleotides agree with TRBD1. Germline V gene sequence: CDR1 SGHKS, CDR2 YYEKEE (reference sequence). V was pared by 0 bases and J by 6 bases, with 5 bases of the junction left unmatched. The CDR3 has 14 residues. The DNA of the CDR3 is TGTGCCAGCAGCTTGGGACAGGGGATAGGCGAGCAGTACTTC. As protein: CASSLGQGIGEQYF.

This rearrangement joins TRBV14 to TRBJ1-2; TRBD1 is a possible D gene (5 bases). V was pared by 4 bases and J by 1 base, with 13 bases between. The CDR3 runs to 15 residues. Germline loops: CDR1 SGHDN, CDR2 FVKESK. This chain's CDR3 is CASSLGQLINYGYTF. The CDR3 nucleotides are TGTGCCAGCAGCCTTGGACAACTCATTAACTATGGCTACACCTTC.

The gene calls are TRBV19 and TRBJ1-2, with 8 nucleotides matching TRBD1. This CDR3 has 12 amino acids. Germline CDR1 is LNHDA and CDR2 is SQIVND (reference sequence). J gave up 2 bases and V 8 bases, and 1 base lay outside the gene matches. CDR3 in amino acids: CASYRGNYGYTF. For the CDR3, the DNA is TGTGCCAGTTACAGGGGGAACTATGGCTACACCTTC.

This chain joins TRBV10-1 and TRBJ1-1; D gene unclear. Germline V gene data show CDR1 as WNHNN and CDR2 as SYGVQD (reference sequence). Trimming removed 3 bases at V and 4 bases at J, with 12 bases between. CDR3 length: 14 amino acids. CDR3: CASSEGTAPTEAFF. The CDR3 region has the DNA TGCGCCAGCAGTGAAGGTACAGCACCCACTGAAGCTTTCTTT.

This rearrangement joins TRBV2 to TRBJ2-1, with TRBD2 matching over 9 bases. Per the germline V gene, CDR1 is SNHLY and CDR2 is FYNNEI. The CDR3 runs to 16 residues. V trimming: 8 bases; J trimming: 0 bases; junction bases outside the gene matches: 8. This CDR3 is CASLSHSGSSYNEQFF. In DNA form, the CDR3 reads TGTGCCAGCCTCTCTCATAGCGGGAGCTCCTACAATGAGCAGTTCTTC.

This chain joins TRBV7-2 and TRBJ1-1; 7 bases agree with TRBD1. There are 14 residues in the CDR3. V gave up 5 bases and J gave up 3 bases; unmatched junction bases: 6. Germline lookup yields CDR1 SGHTA and CDR2 FQGNSA. The CDR3 DNA is TGTGCCAGCAGCCGTCAGGGGGGTGACACTGAAGCTTTCTTT. It is translated as CASSRQGGDTEAFF.

The chain uses TRBV27 and TRBJ2-7, with 7 bases lining up with TRBD1. Germline V gene lookup returns CDR1 MNHEY and CDR2 SMNVEV (reference sequence). The CDR3 has 14 amino acids. J gave up 3 bases and V 2 bases, and 4 bases lay outside the gene matches. CDR3: CASSLVPGGYEQYF. The CDR3 nucleotides are TGTGCCAGCAGTTTAGTCCCAGGGGGCTACGAGCAGTACTTC.

This chain joins TRBV28 and TRBJ1-4; D perhaps matches TRBD1 (5 bases). Germline V gives CDR1 MDHEN, CDR2 SYDVKM. The CDR3 is 15 amino acids. V lost 6 bases to trimming and J lost 7 bases, with 18 bases between them. The CDR3 is CASSPAGGDGEKLFF. The CDR3 DNA reads as TGTGCCAGCAGCCCCGCTGGGGGGGACGGTGAAAAACTGTTTTTT.

This chain uses TRBV5-6 with TRBJ2-6; D is ambiguous. CDR1 SGHDT and CDR2 YYEEEE come from the germline V gene. Trimming removed 4 bases from V and 2 bases from J, with 7 bases in between. The CDR3 consists of 14 residues. The CDR3 DNA follows: TGTGCCAGCAGCCCCATCACTGGGGCCAACGTCCTGACTTTC. It codes for CASSPITGANVLTF.

The chain employs TRBV6-5 and TRBJ2-7; 8 bases are shared with TRBD2. V was clipped by 7 bases and J by 9 bases; unmatched bases: 11. Per the germline V gene, CDR1 is MNHEY and CDR2 is SVGAGI. The CDR3 loop spans 13 amino acids. As DNA, the CDR3 is TGTGCCAGCAACCCGGGGGGGGCTGAGGGGCAGTACTTC. It is translated as CASNPGGAEGQYF.

This clone was counted once. V gene TRBV28 combines with J gene TRBJ1-2, with D perhaps matching TRBD1 (6 bases). The CDR3 loop spans 13 amino acids. Germline loops: CDR1 MDHEN, CDR2 SYDVKM. Trimming pared 6 bases from V and 2 bases from J, leaving 10 bases between. The CDR3 sequence: CASSTGTNYGYTF. In nucleotides, the CDR3 is TGTGCCAGCAGCACCGGGACAAACTATGGCTACACCTTC.